A single TCR beta chain is shown here with its context. Its matching antigen is unknown. Using immunoSEQ multiplex PCR, the repertoire was profiled, and TCRdb retains in-frame clones only, with some absent. The sample records about 8,100 clones, roughly 79% being singletons. These data come from a study of vaccination effects on CD4 cells after COVID-19. Antigen-specific CD4+ T cell clonotypes were called by their expansion after viral peptide-pool culture in ViraFEST. The culture ran for approximately 10 days, and then CD4+ T cells were isolated. Germline CDR1 is MNHEY and CDR2 is SVGEGT. V was cut by 2 bases and J by 0 bases, with 12 bases left in between. The CDR3 loop spans 16 amino acids.

Sample: CD4+ T cells from PBMCs cultured with HCoV-229E spike peptides, taken before COVID-19 vaccination. The clonotype was recovered from a human donor who received a COVID-19 vaccine. This sequence joins TRBV6-2 or TRBV6-3 and TRBJ2-3; TRBD2 is a possible D gene (6 bases). DNA of the CDR3: TGTGCCAGCAGTTACGGGGAGGCAGATAGCACAGATACGCAGTATTTT. This sequence encodes CASSYGEADSTDTQYF.